The clone carrying this T cell receptor beta chain has only a few counts. What it binds is unknown. This record belongs to a study of cytomegalovirus exposure and HLA in healthy donors. Overall study results and limits: The authors enumerated 150 to 200 TCR beta chains as linked to cytomegalovirus. Analyzed later, most CMV-associated TCR beta chains appeared HLA-restricted. Versus the approximately 670-donor mean, an Asian-associated ancestry cluster reportedly showed fewer N-insertions in a later analysis.

The CDR3 contains 13 residues. CDR1 and CDR2 (germline): SEHNR, FQNEAQ (reference sequence). V lost 2 bases and J lost 7, with 9 bases in between. The PCR made use of 60 Vbeta and 13 Jbeta primers. Method: immunoSEQ multiplex PCR; TCRdb's copy keeps in-frame clones and lacks some. The data hold more than 100,000 clones, with around 77% observed a single time. Material for sequencing was PBMCs. The J gene is TRBJ2-4, the V gene TRBV7-9; D not resolved. The TCR sequence derives from a human donor in good health. The CDR3, as DNA: TGTGCCAGCAGCTTACCTACCACGAACATTCAGTACTTC. It yields the protein CASSLPTTNIQYF.